Below, 10 T cell receptor beta chains from the same sample are listed, as sequenced in a study of immune characterization of retroperitoneal liposarcoma. One entry per CDR3 protein results from TCRdb running MiXCR on the PCR reads. The table lists about 11,000 distinct CDR3 sequences, roughly 53% of them singletons. The sequenced sample consisted of tumor tissue. The receptors derive from a female donor with retroperitoneal liposarcoma.

This clonotype appeared a single time. The genes are TRBV6-1 and TRBJ2-3, with unresolved D. The CDR3 sequence is 14 residues long. Trimming removed 11 bases at V and 6 bases at J, with 21 bases between. The germline gives CDR1 MNHNS, CDR2 SASEGT. The DNA for the CDR3 is TGTGCCGGAAAGATGCACCTTGAGTCGGATACGCAGTATTTT. As protein: CAGKMHLESDTQYF.

A remark on this clonotype: This may be a read error, as it is one base from a much larger clone. The DNA for the CDR3 is TGTGCCAGCGAGCGGGAGGGGGACGAGCAGTACTTC. This codes for CASEREGDEQYF. This chain uses TRBV6-8 with TRBJ2-7, with TRBD2 matching 10 bases. The V gene end was trimmed by 8 bases and the J gene end by 5 bases; junction bases not matched to a gene: 3. CDR1 is MNHGY, CDR2 SAAAGT, per germline. The CDR3 covers 12 residues.

This clonotype was detected a few times. This chain connects TRBV7-2 to TRBJ2-1, with 9 bases lining up with TRBD2. Trimming removed 4 bases from V and 2 bases from J; junction bases left unmatched: 6. There are 16 residues in the CDR3. The germline CDR1 and CDR2 sequences are SGHTA and FQGNSA. For the CDR3, the DNA is TGTGCCAGCAGCTCGAAGCGGGGGGATACCTACAATGAGCAGTTCTTC. Translated, it gives CASSSKRGDTYNEQFF.

The sample holds a few counts of this clonotype. This chain connects TRBV6-1 to TRBJ1-1; tentatively, D is TRBD1 (6 bases). Germline V gene lookup returns CDR1 MNHNS and CDR2 SASEGT. This CDR3 is built from 15 residues. Deletions cut 4 bases from V and 1 base from J, with 13 bases between. The CDR3 DNA sequence: TGTGCCAGCAGTGCCCCTGGGACACCGAACACTGAAGCTTTCTTT. Protein: CASSAPGTPNTEAFF.

Relative to its sample, this clonotype is medium-sized. The CDR3 nucleotides are TGTGCCAGCAGCTTACAGAGCCGCTCCTACGAGCAGTACTTC. It encodes CASSLQSRSYEQYF. This chain uses TRBV7-8 with TRBJ2-5; D ambiguous. The J call may be mistaken, given a closer DNA end match to TRBJ2-7. The CDR3 has 14 residues. CDR1 is SGHVS and CDR2 is FQNEAQ in the germline V gene.

V is TRBV6-1 and J is TRBJ2-1; 7 bases fit TRBD2. The CDR3 contains 18 residues. The V gene end was trimmed by 5 bases and the J gene end by 0 bases; junction bases not matched to a gene: 13. Germline V gene sequence: CDR1 MNHNS, CDR2 SASEGT. CDR3 in DNA: TGTGCCAGCAGTACGCTACGAAGCGGGACCGGCTCCTACAATGAGCAGTTCTTC. It is translated as CASSTLRSGTGSYNEQFF.

The sample holds many counts of this clonotype. The rearrangement uses TRBV7-2 and TRBJ2-5, with 8 positions matching TRBD2. Germline CDR1 SGHTA, CDR2 FQGNSA. V dropped 4 bases and J dropped 11; count of bases not matched to a gene: 15. The CDR3 totals 15 residues. The CDR3 DNA reads as TGTGCCAGCAGCTCGACGGCGGGAGGACGGAATGAGCAGTACTTC. Translated: CASSSTAGGRNEQYF. Together with reference TRBV7-2 and TRBJ2-5, the CDR3 gives the full variable domain: GAGVSQSPSNKVTEKGKDVELRCDPISGHTALYWYRQSLGQGLEFLIYFQGNSAPDKSGLPSDRFSAERTGGSVSTLTIQRTQQEDSAVYLCASSSTAGGRNEQYFGPGTRLLVL.

With regard to this clonotype: At one end, the junction sequence differs from germline, possibly due to a read error. The chain employs TRBV5-3 and TRBJ2-1; TRBD2 agrees at 12 bases. TRBV5-3 is labeled an ORF, and its function is uncertain. This CDR3 comprises 15 residues. Here the CDR3 DNA reads TGTGCCAGCAGCTTGCGACTAGCGGGAGAAGAGACCCAGTTCTTC. Translating it yields CASSLRLAGEETQFF.

This clonotype showed up just a few times. This chain connects TRBV12-3 or TRBV12-4 to TRBJ2-1; the match to TRBD2 covers 7 bases. V lost 5 bases, J lost 10 bases, and 5 bases stayed unmatched. The CDR3 is 12 residues long. The CDR3 sequence is CASSPRGDEQFF. As DNA, the CDR3 is TGTGCCAGCAGTCCCCGGGGGGACGAGCAGTTCTTC.

J is TRBJ2-1 and V is TRBV10-1; D is undetermined. This CDR3 comprises 11 residues. The germline gives CDR1 WNHNN, CDR2 SYGVQD (reference sequence). Trimming cost V 5 bases and J 4 bases, with 3 bases left between them. CDR3 protein: CASSTYNEQFF. CDR3 nucleotide sequence: TGCGCCAGCAGTACTTACAATGAGCAGTTCTTC.